The next 25 T cell receptor beta chains were all read from a single sample in a study of Graves' ophthalmopathy and Graves' hyperthyroidism. The authors amplified TCR beta CDR3 regions, and they did so from RNA transcripts for repertoire sequencing. Amplification began with first-round RT-PCR using HTBI primers, then second-round multiplex PCR was performed. TCRdb fed the multiplex PCR reads into MiXCR, producing one record per CDR3 protein. This repertoire shows 600,000 to 950,000 distinct CDR3 sequences, approximately 40% found once; its top ten account for roughly 46%. What was sequenced was peripheral blood. The receptors were gathered from an adult man with Graves' ophthalmopathy.

This clonotype has a count of ten or more. This sequence joins TRBV2 and TRBJ2-7, with 7 bases fitting TRBD1. The trim removed 5 bases at V and 0 bases at J, leaving 7 bases unmatched. Germline V gene lookup returns CDR1 SNHLY and CDR2 FYNNEI. This CDR3 has 15 residues. The CDR3 nucleotides are TGTGCCAGCAGTAGGGACAGAAGGACCTCCTACGAGCAGTACTTC. Its translation is CASSRDRRTSYEQYF.

This clonotype was seen at least ten times. This CDR3 is CAISPRQGFYEQYF. The CDR3 DNA sequence: TGTGCCATCAGTCCCCGACAGGGATTCTACGAGCAGTACTTC. The rearrangement links TRBV10-3 to TRBJ2-7; 7 bases fit TRBD1. CDR3 length: 14 amino acids. The germline CDR1 and CDR2 sequences are ENHRY and SYGVKD. Unmatched junction bases numbered 7, after V lost 5 bases and J lost 3 bases.

This clonotype occurred a few times. V and J are TRBV20-1 and TRBJ1-2, with D perhaps TRBD1 (5 bases). From germline, CDR1 is DFQATT and CDR2 SNEGSKA (reference sequence). The germline V and J ends were trimmed by 5 bases and 5 bases, with 15 bases remaining between them. CDR3 length equals 13 residues. CDR3 region: CSADRTGEYGYTF. In DNA form, the CDR3 reads TGCAGTGCTGACCGGACGGGGGAATATGGCTACACCTTC.

This clonotype was detected only once. The chain combines TRBV24-1 with TRBJ1-5; maybe TRBD1 (6 bases). Trimming cost V 8 bases and J 10 bases, with 23 bases left between them. The germline V gene has CDR1 KGHDR and CDR2 SFDVKD. The CDR3 spans 15 residues. In DNA form, the CDR3 reads TGTGCCACCATCATGAGGGACAACCACCTTTATCCCCAGCATTTT. Translated: CATIMRDNHLYPQHF.

V and J are TRBV9 and TRBJ1-4; possible D gene TRBD1, 5 bases. The germline CDR1 and CDR2 sequences are SGDLS and YYNGEE. The CDR3 runs 15 residues. V was pared by 3 bases and J by 7 bases, with 16 bases between. The CDR3 bases are TGTGCCAGCAGCGCCGCTGGGACGGGGGGTGAAAAACTGTTTTTT. It yields the protein CASSAAGTGGEKLFF.

This clonotype has just one count. The junction and the germline gene differ at one end; a read error may be behind it. This chain joins TRBV12-3 or TRBV12-4 and TRBJ1-6, with 8 bases fitting TRBD1. There are 15 residues in the CDR3. The CDR3 sequence is CVSSSGQGRSSSLHF. The CDR3 bases are TGTGTCAGCAGTTCCGGACAGGGACGTAGTTCATCCCTCCACTTT.

The rearrangement links TRBV7-2 to TRBJ1-4; D is perhaps TRBD1 (6 bases). The CDR3 totals 20 residues. Trimming cost V 5 bases and J 1 base, with 26 bases left between them. Per the germline V gene, CDR1 is SGHTA and CDR2 is FQGNSA. As DNA, the CDR3 is TGTGCCAGCAGCACTCCCCTGACAGGTCACCATGACAGAACTAATGAAAAACTGTTTTTT. Translated: CASSTPLTGHHDRTNEKLFF.

J is TRBJ1-2 and V is TRBV7-9; 8 nucleotides align to TRBD1. The CDR3 sequence is 16 residues long. V lost 1 base and J lost 1; bases outside the gene matches: 5. CDR1 and CDR2 from the germline V gene are SEHNR and FQNEAQ (reference sequence). The CDR3 DNA reads as TGTGCCAGCAGCTTAGGTGGACAGGGCGGTAACTATGGCTACACCTTC. This gives the protein CASSLGGQGGNYGYTF. Supplemented by reference TRBV7-9 and TRBJ1-2, the full variable domain reads DTGVSQNPRHKITKRGQNVTFRCDPISEHNRLYWYRQTLGQGPEFLTYFQNEAQLEKSRLLSDRFSAERPKGSFSTLEIQRTEQGDSAMYLCASSLGGQGGNYGYTFGSGTRLTVV.

The chain is built from TRBV29-1 and TRBJ2-1; D is perhaps TRBD1 (6 bases). From germline, CDR1 is SQVTM and CDR2 ANQGSEA. CDR3 length equals 12 residues. Trimming removed 8 bases from V and 5 bases from J, with 13 bases in between. CDR3 loop: CSSQGHNNEQFF. CDR3 bases: TGCAGCTCCCAGGGACATAACAATGAGCAGTTCTTC.

Points on this clonotype: The CDR3 does not close with the conserved phenylalanine or tryptophan, likely indicating a read error. The genes are TRBV2 and TRBJ1-1, with D unresolved. Trimming took 5 bases from V and 0 from J, leaving 13 bases between them. The germline V gene encodes CDR1 SNHLY and CDR2 FYNNEI. The CDR3 spans 15 residues. CDR3 loop: CASSPSTGMNTEAFL. The CDR3 DNA is TGTGCCAGCAGTCCCTCGACGGGAATGAACACTGAAGCTTTCCTT.

The chain joins TRBV7-3 to TRBJ2-5; D perhaps matches TRBD1 (6 bases). The length of the CDR3 is 18 residues. The germline CDR1 and CDR2 sequences are SGHTA and FQGTGA. Trimming stripped 4 bases from V and 5 bases from J, with 26 bases between. In nucleotides, the CDR3 is TGTGCCAGCAGCTCCAACAGGGCCGGGGAGCTGTTTTTGGAGACCCAGTACTTC. As protein: CASSSNRAGELFLETQYF.

In its sample, this clonotype was seen a few times. The rearrangement uses TRBV9 and TRBJ2-6, with D uncertain. The CDR3 contains 16 residues. Germline lookup yields CDR1 SGDLS and CDR2 YYNGEE. V was clipped by 5 bases and J by 0 bases, with 12 bases between them. The CDR3 sequence: CASSYAVSSGANVLTF. The CDR3 region has the DNA TGTGCCAGCAGTTATGCGGTCTCCTCTGGGGCCAACGTCCTGACTTTC.

This clonotype occurred a few times. The chain has TRBV5-1 and TRBJ2-5; possible D gene TRBD2, 5 bases. CDR1 SGHRS and CDR2 YFSETQ come from the germline V gene. The CDR3 loop spans 13 amino acids. The V and J ends lost 4 bases and 5 bases respectively, with 12 bases between them. The chain's CDR3 is CASSTERHETQYF. In DNA form, the CDR3 reads TGCGCCAGCAGCACTGAGCGGCACGAGACCCAGTACTTC.

This rearrangement joins TRBV7-9 to TRBJ2-5, with 7 bases fitting TRBD1. From germline, CDR1 is SEHNR and CDR2 FQNEAQ (reference sequence). This CDR3 is built from 16 residues. Losses at the gene ends were 5 bases for V and 2 bases for J; bases not matched to a gene: 11. CDR3 region: CASSPRPTGMQETQYF. CDR3 DNA sequence: TGTGCCAGCAGCCCCCGTCCGACAGGGATGCAAGAGACCCAGTACTTC.

V and J are TRBV25-1 and TRBJ2-7; TRBD2 is a possible D gene (5 bases). CDR1 MGHDK and CDR2 SYGVNS come from the germline V gene. V was pared by 5 bases and J by 6 bases, with 14 bases between. The CDR3 covers 13 residues. CDR3: CASSPTLVSEQYF. The CDR3 DNA sequence: TGTGCCAGCAGTCCAACACTAGTTTCCGAGCAGTACTTC.

V and J are TRBV5-5 and TRBJ1-1; D remains unclear. Deletions cut 4 bases from V and 1 base from J, with 17 bases between. The CDR3 sequence is 16 residues long. Germline values: CDR1 SGHKS, CDR2 YYEKEE (reference sequence). CDR3 DNA sequence: TGTGCCAGCAGCCAAGTTGAATTCAGTGAGAACACTGAAGCTTTCTTT. Translating gives CASSQVEFSENTEAFF.

This clonotype was counted many times. The chain links TRBV2 to TRBJ1-2, with 9 positions matching TRBD1. Germline V lookup: CDR1 SNHLY, CDR2 FYNNEI. This CDR3 has 13 residues. The V gene end was trimmed by 6 bases and the J gene end by 7 bases; junction bases not matched to a gene: 6. CDR3 sequence reads: CASSRDREAGYTF. For the CDR3, the DNA is TGTGCCAGCAGCCGGGACAGGGAGGCTGGCTACACCTTC.

The chain links TRBV7-9 to TRBJ1-3; D unclear. Per germline, CDR1 SEHNR and CDR2 FQNEAQ (reference sequence). Between the trimmed V and J ends, which lost 0 bases and 2 bases, there was a span of 8 bases. The CDR3 consists of 15 residues. The CDR3 sequence: CASSLARHTGNTIYF. In DNA, the CDR3 is TGTGCCAGCAGCTTAGCCCGGCATACTGGAAACACCATATATTTT.

As concerns this clonotype: A much larger clone is a single base away; this may be a read error. CDR3 bases: TGTGCCAGCAGCTTAGCAGCGGGGGGGCGCGGGACCCAGTACTTC. Its translation is CASSLAAGGRGTQYF. The chain uses TRBV7-2 and TRBJ2-5; TRBD2 matches 10 bases. This CDR3 region has 15 residues. J was trimmed by 7 bases and V by 0 bases; bases with no gene match: 5. CDR1 and CDR2 from the germline V gene are SGHTA and FQGNSA.

The V gene is TRBV2, the J gene TRBJ1-3; TRBD1 agrees at 8 bases. The ends lost 6 bases at V and 6 bases at J; junction bases unmatched: 10. This CDR3 has 15 amino acids. CDR1 is SNHLY, CDR2 FYNNEI, per germline. CDR3 region: CASRGRQGPLNTIYF. CDR3 sequence (DNA): TGTGCCAGCAGGGGGAGACAGGGGCCTTTAAACACCATATATTTT.

The sample holds a few counts of this clonotype. The rearrangement joins TRBV10-3 to TRBJ1-5, with TRBD1 identical over 8 bases. The CDR3 covers 16 residues. Looked up from germline, CDR1 is ENHRY and CDR2 is SYGVKD. The ends lost 10 bases at V and 5 bases at J; junction bases unmatched: 16. The CDR3 sequence is CASERIMDREDQPQHF. Here the CDR3 DNA reads TGTGCCAGCGAAAGGATTATGGACAGGGAAGATCAGCCCCAGCATTTT.

The J gene is TRBJ2-7, the V gene TRBV7-2, with 9 bases lining up with TRBD1. This CDR3 is 16 amino acids long. After removal of 5 bases from V and 3 bases from J, the junction contained 11 bases not matched to a gene. In germline, CDR1 is SGHTA, CDR2 FQGNSA. CDR3 sequence: CASSTSRDRVFYEQYF. For the CDR3, the DNA is TGTGCCAGCAGCACTTCCCGGGACAGGGTCTTCTACGAGCAGTACTTC.

In this sample, this clonotype turned up a few times. This chain uses TRBV7-9 with TRBJ2-7; no firm D call. V was cut by 2 bases and J by 7 bases, with 12 bases left in between. Germline values: CDR1 SEHNR, CDR2 FQNEAQ (reference sequence). This CDR3 is built from 13 residues. The DNA for the CDR3 is TGTGCCAGCAGCTTAATGTTAGTCGATGAGCAGTACTTC. Translating it yields CASSLMLVDEQYF.

This chain uses TRBV7-2 with TRBJ1-1; a possible D gene is TRBD1 (6 bases). Trimming removed 1 base at V and 5 bases at J, with 14 bases between. CDR1 and CDR2 from the germline V gene are SGHTA and FQGNSA. This CDR3 contains 15 residues. The DNA of the CDR3 is TGTGCCAGCAGCTTAGGGGACATGAGGAAGACTGAAGCTTTCTTT. It encodes CASSLGDMRKTEAFF.

The chain couples TRBV2 to TRBJ2-7; tentative D call: TRBD2 (6 bases). Trimming pared 6 bases from V and 3 bases from J, leaving 15 bases between. Germline V gives CDR1 SNHLY, CDR2 FYNNEI. The CDR3 sequence is 14 residues long. DNA for the CDR3: TGTGCCAGCAGCACCGGGACTTCCTTCTACGAGCAGTACTTC. Its protein is CASSTGTSFYEQYF.